This T cell receptor beta chain was profiled in a study of blood T cell repertoires in COVID-19. Across the whole study: Both acute and convalescent COVID-19 samples were obtained from the United States, Italy and Spain. In each case, the material was cDNA or gDNA derived from T cells, B-cell-depleted T cells, or PBMCs.

The CDR3 is made up of 15 amino acids. Germline V gene sequence: CDR1 SGHRS, CDR2 YFSETQ. After removal of 4 bases from V and 5 bases from J, the junction contained 11 bases not matched to a gene. In the authors' methods: Counts of nucleated cells, estimated from reference gene primer amplification, were obtained. Profiling relied on immunoSEQ multiplex PCR, and the TCRdb table lists in-frame clones only, not all of them. From that table come the V and J calls and clone size; the DNA was used to work out D and trimming. The sample shows roughly 17,000 clones, approximately 86% of them seen only once.

The source is a human donor in a cohort sampled during active COVID-19. Sequenced: peripheral blood. The J gene is TRBJ1-2, the V gene TRBV5-1; 7 nucleotides align to TRBD1. This CDR3 is CASSPTGEVAYGYTF. CDR3 in DNA: TGCGCCAGCAGCCCCACAGGGGAAGTGGCGTATGGCTACACCTTC.